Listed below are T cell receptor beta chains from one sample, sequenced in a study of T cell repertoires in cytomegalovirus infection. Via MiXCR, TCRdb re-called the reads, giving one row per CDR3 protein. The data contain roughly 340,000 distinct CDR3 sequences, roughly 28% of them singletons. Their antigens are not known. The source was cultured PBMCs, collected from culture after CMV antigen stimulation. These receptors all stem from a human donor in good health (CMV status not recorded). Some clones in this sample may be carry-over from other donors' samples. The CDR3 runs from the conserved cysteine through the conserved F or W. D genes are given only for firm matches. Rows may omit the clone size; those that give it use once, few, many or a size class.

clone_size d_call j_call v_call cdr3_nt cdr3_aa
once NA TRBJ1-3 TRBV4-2 TGTGCCAGCAGCCAAGAGGGGGCCTCTGGAAACACCATATATTTT CASSQEGASGNTIYF
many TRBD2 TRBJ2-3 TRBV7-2 TGTGCCAGCAGCTTAAACTCCGGGACTAGCGGCCGCACAGATACGCAGTATTTT CASSLNSGTSGRTDTQYF
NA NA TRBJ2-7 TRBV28 TGTGCCAGCAGTTTATCCGAGGGCCTAACCTACGAGCAGTACTTC CASSLSEGLTYEQYF
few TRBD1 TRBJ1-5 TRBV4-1 TGCGCCAGCAGCCAAGTCGCGGGACAGGATTATCAGCCCCAGCATTTT CASSQVAGQDYQPQHF
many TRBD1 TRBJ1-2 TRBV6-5 TGTGCCAGCAGTTACAGACAGGGGTACGGCTACACCTTC CASSYRQGYGYTF
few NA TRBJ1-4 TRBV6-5 TGTGCCAGCAGTTACGGGGGCTCCCTCGCAACTAATGAAAAACTGTTTTTT CASSYGGSLATNEKLFF
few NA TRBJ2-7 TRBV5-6 TGTGCCAGCAGCTTGTCGGCCGGGGTCCACCACTACGAGCAGTACTTC CASSLSAGVHHYEQYF
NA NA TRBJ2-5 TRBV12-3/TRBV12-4 TGTGCCAGCAGTTTAGCGGACACTCAAGAGACCCAGTACTTC CASSLADTQETQYF
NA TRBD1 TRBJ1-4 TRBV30 TGTGCCTGGAGTGGGACAGGATCCAACATGTCGATGGGAGGCGAAAAACTGTTTTTT CAWSGTGSNMSMGGEKLFF
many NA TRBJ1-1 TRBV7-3 TGTGCCAGCAGCTCCGCACCGGGGAACACTGAAGCTTTCTTT CASSSAPGNTEAFF
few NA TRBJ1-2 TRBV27 TGTGCCAGCAGTCCCTCCAGGGGCCATGCTAACTATGGCTACACCTTC CASSPSRGHANYGYTF
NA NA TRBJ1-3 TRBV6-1 TGTGCCAGCAGGGTTGCGGCCACCGCTGGAAACACCATATATTTT CASRVAATAGNTIYF
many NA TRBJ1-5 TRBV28 TGTGCCAGCAGTGGTGGAGGCCAGCCCCAGCATTTT CASSGGGQPQHF
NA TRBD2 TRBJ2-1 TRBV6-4 TGTGCCAGCAGTGGAGCGGGGCCGTTCTCCTACAATGAGCAGTTCTTC CASSGAGPFSYNEQFF
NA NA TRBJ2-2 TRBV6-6 TGTGCCAGCACCCGGATAACCGGGGAGCTGTTTTTT CASTRITGELFF
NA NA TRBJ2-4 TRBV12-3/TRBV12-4 TGTGCCAGCAGTCAACAGGGAGCCAAAAACATTCAGTACTTC CASSQQGAKNIQYF
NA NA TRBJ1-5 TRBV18 TGTGCCAGCTCACCACCGGGGGCGAATCAGCCCCAGCATTTT CASSPPGANQPQHF